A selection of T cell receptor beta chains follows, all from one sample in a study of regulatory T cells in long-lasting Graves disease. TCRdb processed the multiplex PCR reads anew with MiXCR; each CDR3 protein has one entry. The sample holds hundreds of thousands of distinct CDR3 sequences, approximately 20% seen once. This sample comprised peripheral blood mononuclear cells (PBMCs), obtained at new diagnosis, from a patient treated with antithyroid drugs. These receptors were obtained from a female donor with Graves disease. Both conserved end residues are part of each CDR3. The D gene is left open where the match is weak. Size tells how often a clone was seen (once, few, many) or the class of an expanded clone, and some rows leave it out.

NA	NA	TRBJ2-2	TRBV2	CASRAGLGELFF	TGTGCCAGCCGCGCGGGGTTAGGGGAGCTGTTTTTT
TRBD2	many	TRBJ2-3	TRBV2	CASSGGPSGREDTQYF	TGTGCCAGCAGTGGGGGCCCTAGCGGGAGAGAAGATACGCAGTATTTT
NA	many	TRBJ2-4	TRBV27	CASSLGGVSPNIQYF	TGTGCCAGCAGTTTAGGCGGGGTCAGCCCAAACATTCAGTACTTC
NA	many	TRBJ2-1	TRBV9	CASSVGGIVYNEQFF	TGTGCCAGCAGCGTAGGAGGGATCGTTTACAATGAGCAGTTCTTC
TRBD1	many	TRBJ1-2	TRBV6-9	CASSYAPGDRGGYTF	TGTGCCAGCAGTTACGCCCCTGGGGACAGGGGTGGCTACACCTTC
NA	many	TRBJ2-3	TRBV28	CASSYLWAPEPDTQYF	TGTGCCAGCAGTTACCTCTGGGCGCCGGAACCAGATACGCAGTATTTT
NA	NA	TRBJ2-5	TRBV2	CASSLNGTPGGETQHF	TGTGCCAGCAGTTTAAACGGTACGCCCGGAGGAGAGACCCAGCACTTC
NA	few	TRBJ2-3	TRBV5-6	CASSLNLDTQYF	TGTGCCAGCAGCTTGAATCTGGATACGCAGTATTTT
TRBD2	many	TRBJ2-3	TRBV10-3	CAADSGSGTDTQYF	TGTGCCGCCGATAGCGGGAGTGGAACAGATACGCAGTATTTT
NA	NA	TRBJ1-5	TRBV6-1	CASSEVEGRAQHF	TGTGCCAGCAGTGAAGTGGAGGGCAGGGCCCAGCATTTT
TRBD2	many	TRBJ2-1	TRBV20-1	CSARETSGSYHEQFF	TGCAGTGCTAGGGAAACTAGCGGGAGCTATCATGAGCAGTTCTTC
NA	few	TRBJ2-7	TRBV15	CATSRARFGQGGDEQYF	TGTGCCACCAGCAGAGCGCGGTTTGGCCAGGGGGGCGACGAGCAGTACTTC
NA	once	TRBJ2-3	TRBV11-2	CASSFGTNTQYF	TGTGCCAGCAGCTTCGGAACGAATACGCAGTATTTT
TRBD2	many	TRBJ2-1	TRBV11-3	CASSVTGTSGYNEQFF	TGTGCCAGCAGCGTGACCGGGACTAGCGGATACAATGAGCAGTTCTTC
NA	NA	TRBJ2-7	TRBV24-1	CATSDLRGEQYF	TGTGCCACCAGTGATTTGCGAGGCGAGCAGTACTTC
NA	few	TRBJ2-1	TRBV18	CASSPELVNEQFF	TGTGCCAGCTCACCCGAGTTAGTTAATGAGCAGTTCTTC
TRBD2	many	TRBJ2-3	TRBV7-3	CASSSPGLAQYF	TGTGCCAGCAGCTCCCCGGGACTAGCTCAGTATTTT
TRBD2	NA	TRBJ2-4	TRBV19	CAGSNWGLAGERDIQYF	TGTGCCGGTAGTAACTGGGGACTAGCGGGAGAGAGGGACATTCAGTACTTC
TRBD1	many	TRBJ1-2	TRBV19	CASSQGIYGYTF	TGTGCCAGTTCACAGGGGATCTATGGCTACACCTTC
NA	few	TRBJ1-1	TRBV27	CASTSAEQGNTEAFF	TGTGCCAGCACTTCGGCAGAGCAGGGGAACACTGAAGCTTTCTTT
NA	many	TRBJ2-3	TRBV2	CASSDRLVGTDTQYF	TGTGCCAGCAGTGACAGGCTAGTCGGCACAGATACGCAGTATTTT
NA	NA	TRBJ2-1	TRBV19	CASKRQDLDNEQFF	TGTGCCAGTAAGCGACAGGACCTCGACAATGAGCAGTTCTTC
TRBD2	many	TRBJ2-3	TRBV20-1	CSAPSGGNTDTQYF	TGCAGTGCTCCAAGCGGGGGTAACACAGATACGCAGTATTTT
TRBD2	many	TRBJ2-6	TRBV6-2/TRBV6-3	CASRDYPDERANVLTF	TGTGCCAGCCGGGACTACCCCGATGAACGGGCCAACGTCCTGACTTTC
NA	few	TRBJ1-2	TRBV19	CASSRWDGTNYGYTF	TGTGCCAGTAGTAGGTGGGACGGTACTAACTATGGCTACACCTTC
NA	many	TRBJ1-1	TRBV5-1	CASSAAGTFDTEAFF	TGCGCCAGCAGCGCAGCCGGGACGTTTGACACTGAAGCTTTCTTT
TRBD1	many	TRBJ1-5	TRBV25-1	CASSEGGQGYQPQHF	TGTGCCAGCAGTGAAGGGGGACAGGGATATCAGCCCCAGCATTTT
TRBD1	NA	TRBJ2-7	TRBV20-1	CSARGTGDLYEQYF	TGCAGTGCTAGGGGGACAGGGGACCTCTACGAGCAGTACTTC
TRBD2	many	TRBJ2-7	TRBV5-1	CASSSGGSPGEQYF	TGCGCCAGCAGCTCCGGGGGGAGTCCAGGGGAGCAGTACTTC
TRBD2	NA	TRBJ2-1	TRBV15	CATSVERDHPYNEQFF	TGTGCCACCAGCGTAGAGCGGGACCACCCCTACAATGAGCAGTTCTTC
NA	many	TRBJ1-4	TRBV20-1	CSASGGYEKLFF	TGCAGTGCTAGTGGGGGGTATGAAAAACTGTTTTTT
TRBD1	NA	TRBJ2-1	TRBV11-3	CASSPGTGAYNEQFF	TGTGCCAGCAGCCCGGGGACAGGGGCGTACAATGAGCAGTTCTTC
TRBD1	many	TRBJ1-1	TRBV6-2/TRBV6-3	CASSYSQSGTGRNEAFF	TGTGCCAGCAGTTACTCTCAATCCGGGACAGGCAGAAATGAAGCTTTCTTT
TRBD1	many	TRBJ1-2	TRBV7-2	CASSLGQAGYTF	TGTGCCAGCAGCCTTGGACAGGCGGGCTACACCTTC
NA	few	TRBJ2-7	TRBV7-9	CASSLGPGGEQYF	TGTGCCAGCAGCTTAGGGCCTGGGGGCGAGCAGTACTTC
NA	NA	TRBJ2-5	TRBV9	CASSVGVASQETQYF	TGTGCCAGCAGCGTAGGGGTAGCAAGCCAAGAGACCCAGTACTTC
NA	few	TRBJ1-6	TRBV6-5	CASSYEARVDSPLHF	TGTGCCAGCAGTTACGAGGCCAGGGTGGATTCACCCCTCCACTTT
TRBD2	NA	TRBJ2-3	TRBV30	CAWSLTGGVADTQYF	TGTGCCTGGAGTCTAACTGGGGGGGTGGCAGATACGCAGTATTTT
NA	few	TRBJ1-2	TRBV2	CASNPRDTNYGYTF	TGTGCCAGCAATCCTCGGGACACTAACTATGGCTACACCTTC
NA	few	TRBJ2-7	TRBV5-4	CASSYPDTGTYEQYF	TGTGCCAGCAGCTACCCCGACACAGGGACCTACGAGCAGTACTTC
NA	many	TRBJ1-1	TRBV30	CAWSDQGNRIDTEAFF	TGTGCCTGGAGTGACCAGGGGAATCGAATTGACACTGAAGCTTTCTTT
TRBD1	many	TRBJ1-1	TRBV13	CASSPRPGQGWDTEAFF	TGTGCCAGCAGCCCCCGCCCGGGACAGGGTTGGGACACTGAAGCTTTCTTT
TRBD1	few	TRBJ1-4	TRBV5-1	CASSLGNRGPEKLFF	TGCGCCAGCAGCTTGGGTAACAGGGGACCTGAAAAACTGTTTTTT